This T cell receptor beta chain derives from a study of T-cell reconstitution after alpha-beta-depleted transplantation in children. Trimming removed 5 bases from V and 2 bases from J, with 16 bases in between. Germline V gene lookup returns CDR1 SQVTM and CDR2 ANQGSEA. CDR3 length equals 14 residues. Researchers prepared the TCRbeta library using unique molecular identifiers, the study reports. TCRdb fed the PCR reads into MiXCR, producing one record per CDR3 protein. There are hundreds of thousands of distinct CDR3 sequences in the sample; roughly 25% occur only once, and about 5% lies in the top ten.

The TCR sequence derives from a female patient between 2 and 15 years old who had a stem cell transplant for congenital amegakaryocytic thrombocytopenia, so the T cells may come from the graft donor. The V call is TRBV29-1, the J call TRBJ2-7; D is possibly TRBD1 (6 bases). The sample consisted of PBMCs, mostly from graft donor cells, taken 360 days after TCRalphabeta/CD19-depleted stem cell transplant. The CDR3 reads CSVRWQGNTYEQYF. The CDR3 DNA follows: TGCAGCGTTCGCTGGCAGGGGAATACCTACGAGCAGTACTTC.